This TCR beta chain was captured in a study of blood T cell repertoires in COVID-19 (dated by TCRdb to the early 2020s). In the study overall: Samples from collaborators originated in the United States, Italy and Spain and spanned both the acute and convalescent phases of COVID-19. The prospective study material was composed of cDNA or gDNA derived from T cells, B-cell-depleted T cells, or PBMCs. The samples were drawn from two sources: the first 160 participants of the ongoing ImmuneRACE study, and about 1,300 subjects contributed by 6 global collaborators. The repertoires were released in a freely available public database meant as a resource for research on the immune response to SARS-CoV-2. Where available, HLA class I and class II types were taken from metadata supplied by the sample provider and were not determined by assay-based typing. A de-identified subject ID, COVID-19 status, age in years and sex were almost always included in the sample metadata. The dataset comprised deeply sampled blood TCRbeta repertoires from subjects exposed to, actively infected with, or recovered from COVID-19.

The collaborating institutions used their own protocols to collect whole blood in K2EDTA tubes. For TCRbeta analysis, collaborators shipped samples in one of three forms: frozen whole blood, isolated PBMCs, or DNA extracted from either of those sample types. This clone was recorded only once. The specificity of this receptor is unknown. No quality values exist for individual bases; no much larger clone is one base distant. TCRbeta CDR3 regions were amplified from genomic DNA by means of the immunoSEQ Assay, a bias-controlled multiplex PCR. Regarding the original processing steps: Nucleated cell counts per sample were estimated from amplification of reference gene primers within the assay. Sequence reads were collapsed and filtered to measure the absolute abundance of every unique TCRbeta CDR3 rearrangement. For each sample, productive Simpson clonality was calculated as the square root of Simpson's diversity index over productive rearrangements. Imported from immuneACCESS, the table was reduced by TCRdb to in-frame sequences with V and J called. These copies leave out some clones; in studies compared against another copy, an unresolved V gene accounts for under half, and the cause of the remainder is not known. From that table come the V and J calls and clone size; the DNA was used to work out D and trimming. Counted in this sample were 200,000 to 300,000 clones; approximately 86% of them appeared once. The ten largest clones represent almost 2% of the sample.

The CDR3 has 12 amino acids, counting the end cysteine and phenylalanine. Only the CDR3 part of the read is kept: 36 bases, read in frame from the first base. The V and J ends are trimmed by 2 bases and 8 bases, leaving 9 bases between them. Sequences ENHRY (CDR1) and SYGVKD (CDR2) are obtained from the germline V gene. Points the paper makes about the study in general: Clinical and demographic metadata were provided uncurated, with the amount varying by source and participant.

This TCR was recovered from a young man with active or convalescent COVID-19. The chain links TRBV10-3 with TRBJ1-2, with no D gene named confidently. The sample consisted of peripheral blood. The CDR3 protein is CAISEVESGYTF. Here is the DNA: TGTGCCATCAGTGAGGTAGAAAGCGGCTACACCTTC.